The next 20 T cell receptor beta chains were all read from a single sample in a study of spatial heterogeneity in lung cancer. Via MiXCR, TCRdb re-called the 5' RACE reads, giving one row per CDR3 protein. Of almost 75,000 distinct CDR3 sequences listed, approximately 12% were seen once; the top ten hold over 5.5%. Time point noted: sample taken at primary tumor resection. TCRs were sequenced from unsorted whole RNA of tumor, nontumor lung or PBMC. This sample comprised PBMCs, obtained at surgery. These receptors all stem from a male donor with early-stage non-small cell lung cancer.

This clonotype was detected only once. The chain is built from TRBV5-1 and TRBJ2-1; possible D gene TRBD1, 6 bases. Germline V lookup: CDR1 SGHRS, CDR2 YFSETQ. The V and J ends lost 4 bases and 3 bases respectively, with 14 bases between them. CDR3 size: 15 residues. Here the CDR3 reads CASSLTGLSYNEQFF. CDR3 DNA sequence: TGCGCCAGCAGCCTGACAGGTCTCAGCTACAATGAGCAGTTCTTC.

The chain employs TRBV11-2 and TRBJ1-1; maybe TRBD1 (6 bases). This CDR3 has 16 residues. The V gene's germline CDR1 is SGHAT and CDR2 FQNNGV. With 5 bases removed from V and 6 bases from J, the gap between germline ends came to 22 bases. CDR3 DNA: TGTGCCAGCAGCGTGGGACCGAATAATGGGGGCCCTGAAGCTTTCTTT. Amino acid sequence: CASSVGPNNGGPEAFF.

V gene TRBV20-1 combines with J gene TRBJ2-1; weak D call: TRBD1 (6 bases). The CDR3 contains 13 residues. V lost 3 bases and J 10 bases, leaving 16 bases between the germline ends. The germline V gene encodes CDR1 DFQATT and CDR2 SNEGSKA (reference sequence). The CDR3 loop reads CSASETGMGEQFF. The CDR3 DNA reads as TGCAGTGCTAGTGAGACAGGAATGGGCGAGCAGTTCTTC.

CDR3 protein: CASSQGPGREQFF. The CDR3 DNA is TGCGCCAGCAGCCAAGGGCCGGGGAGGGAGCAGTTCTTC. The gene calls are TRBV5-1 and TRBJ2-1; possible D gene TRBD2, 6 bases. Deletions cut 4 bases from V and 10 bases from J, with 15 bases between. The CDR3 spans 13 residues. CDR1 SGHRS and CDR2 YFSETQ come from the germline V gene.

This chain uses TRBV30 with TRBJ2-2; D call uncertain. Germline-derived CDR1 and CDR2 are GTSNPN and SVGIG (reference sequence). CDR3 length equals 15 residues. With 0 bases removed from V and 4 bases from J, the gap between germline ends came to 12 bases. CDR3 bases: TGTGCCTGGAGTGTCAGTCTAGTCTCCACCGGGGAGCTGTTTTTT. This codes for CAWSVSLVSTGELFF.

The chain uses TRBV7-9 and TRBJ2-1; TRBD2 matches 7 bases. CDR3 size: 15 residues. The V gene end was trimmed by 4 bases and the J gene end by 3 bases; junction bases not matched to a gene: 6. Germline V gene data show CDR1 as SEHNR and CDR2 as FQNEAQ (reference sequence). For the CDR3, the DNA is TGTGCCAGCAGCTCACCGGGACTAATCTACAATGAGCAGTTCTTC. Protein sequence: CASSSPGLIYNEQFF.

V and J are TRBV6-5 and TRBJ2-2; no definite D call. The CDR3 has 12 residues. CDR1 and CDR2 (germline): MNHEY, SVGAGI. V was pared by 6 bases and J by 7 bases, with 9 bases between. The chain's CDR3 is CASRIFGGELFF. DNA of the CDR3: TGTGCCAGCAGGATATTTGGCGGGGAGCTGTTTTTT.

The CDR3 DNA reads TGTGCCAGCAGCTCGCGGACAGGAGTCTATGGCTACACCTTC. As protein: CASSSRTGVYGYTF. V is TRBV7-2 and J is TRBJ1-2; 7 bases agree with TRBD1. The CDR3 consists of 14 residues. Germline V gives CDR1 SGHTA, CDR2 FQGNSA. With V trimmed by 4 bases and J by 4 bases, 6 bases remained unmatched.

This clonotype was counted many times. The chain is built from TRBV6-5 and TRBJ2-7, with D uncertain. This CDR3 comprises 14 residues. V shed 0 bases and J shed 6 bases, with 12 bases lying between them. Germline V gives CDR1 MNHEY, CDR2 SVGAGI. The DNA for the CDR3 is TGTGCCAGCAGTTACTCAATCCTCTACGGCGAGCAGTACTTC. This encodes CASSYSILYGEQYF.

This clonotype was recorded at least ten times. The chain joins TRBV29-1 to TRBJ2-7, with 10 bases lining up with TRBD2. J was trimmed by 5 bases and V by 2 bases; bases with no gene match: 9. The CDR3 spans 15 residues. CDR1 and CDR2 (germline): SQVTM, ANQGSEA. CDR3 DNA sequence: TGCAGCGTTGAAAAAGGTCTAGCGGGAGCGGACGAGCAGTACTTC. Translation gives CSVEKGLAGADEQYF.

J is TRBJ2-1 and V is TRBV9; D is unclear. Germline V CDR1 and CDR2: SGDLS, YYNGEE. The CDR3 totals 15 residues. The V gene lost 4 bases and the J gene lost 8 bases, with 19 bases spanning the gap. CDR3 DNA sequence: TGTGCCAGCAGCCCCCGGCGGAGCGATGGCGATGAGCAGTTCTTC. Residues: CASSPRRSDGDEQFF.

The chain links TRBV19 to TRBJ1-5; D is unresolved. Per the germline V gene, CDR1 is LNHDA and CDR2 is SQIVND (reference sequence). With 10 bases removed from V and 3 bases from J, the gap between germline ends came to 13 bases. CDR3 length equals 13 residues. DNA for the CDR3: TGTGCCACCGGGGTGCCGGTCAATCAGCCCCAGCATTTT. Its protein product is CATGVPVNQPQHF.

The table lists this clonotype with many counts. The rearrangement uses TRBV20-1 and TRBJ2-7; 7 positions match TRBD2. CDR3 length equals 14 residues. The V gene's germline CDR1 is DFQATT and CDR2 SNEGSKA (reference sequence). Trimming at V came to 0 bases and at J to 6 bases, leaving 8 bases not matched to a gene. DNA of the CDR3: TGCAGTGCTAGAGATCGCGTGCCGGGGGGCGAGCAGTACTTC. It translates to CSARDRVPGGEQYF.

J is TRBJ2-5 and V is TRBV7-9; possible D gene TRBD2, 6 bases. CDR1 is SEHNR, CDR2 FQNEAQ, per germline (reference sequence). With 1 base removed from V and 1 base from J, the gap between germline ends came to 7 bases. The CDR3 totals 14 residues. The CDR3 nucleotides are TGTGCCAGCAGCTTAGGCGGGGCCCAAGAGACCCAGTACTTC. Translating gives CASSLGGAQETQYF. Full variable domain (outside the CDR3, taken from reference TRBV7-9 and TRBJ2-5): DTGVSQNPRHKITKRGQNVTFRCDPISEHNRLYWYRQTLGQGPEFLTYFQNEAQLEKSRLLSDRFSAERPKGSFSTLEIQRTEQGDSAMYLCASSLGGAQETQYFGPGTRLLVL.

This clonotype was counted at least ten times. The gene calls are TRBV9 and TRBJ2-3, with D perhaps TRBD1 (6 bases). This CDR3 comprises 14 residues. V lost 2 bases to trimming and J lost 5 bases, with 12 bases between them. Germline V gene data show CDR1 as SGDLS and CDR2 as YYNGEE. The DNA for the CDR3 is TGTGCCAGCAGCGTTAGCCAGGGGAAAGATACGCAGTATTTT. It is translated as CASSVSQGKDTQYF.

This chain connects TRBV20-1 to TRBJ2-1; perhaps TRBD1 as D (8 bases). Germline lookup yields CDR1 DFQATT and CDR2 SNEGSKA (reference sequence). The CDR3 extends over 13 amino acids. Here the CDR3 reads CSTHRGGSGEQFF. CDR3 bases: TGCTCTACACACAGGGGGGGATCGGGTGAGCAGTTCTTC.

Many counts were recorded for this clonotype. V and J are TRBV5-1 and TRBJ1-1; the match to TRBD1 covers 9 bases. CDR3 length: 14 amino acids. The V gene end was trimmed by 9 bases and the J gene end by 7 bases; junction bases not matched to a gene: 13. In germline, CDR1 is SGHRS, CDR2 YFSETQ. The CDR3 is CATSEEGQGIEAFF. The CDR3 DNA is TGCGCCACCTCCGAGGAGGGACAGGGTATTGAAGCTTTCTTT.

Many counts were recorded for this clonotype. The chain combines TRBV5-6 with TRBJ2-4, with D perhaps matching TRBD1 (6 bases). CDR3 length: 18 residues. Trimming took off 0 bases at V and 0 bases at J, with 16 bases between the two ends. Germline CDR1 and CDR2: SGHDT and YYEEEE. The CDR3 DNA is TGTGCCAGCAGCTTGGACTTCAGGTCAGGGGTAGCCAAAAACATTCAGTACTTC. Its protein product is CASSLDFRSGVAKNIQYF. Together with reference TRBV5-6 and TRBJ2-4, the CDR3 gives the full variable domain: DAGVTQSPTHLIKTRGQQVTLRCSPKSGHDTVSWYQQALGQGPQFIFQYYEEEERQRGNFPDRFSGHQFPNYSSELNVNALLLGDSALYLCASSLDFRSGVAKNIQYFGAGTRLSVL.

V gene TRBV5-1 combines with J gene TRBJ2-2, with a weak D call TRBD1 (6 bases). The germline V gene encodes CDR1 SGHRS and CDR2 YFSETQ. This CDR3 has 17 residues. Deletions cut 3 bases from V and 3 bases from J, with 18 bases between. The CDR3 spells CASSYRAAARDTGELFF. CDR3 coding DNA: TGCGCCAGCAGCTACAGGGCCGCGGCAAGGGACACCGGGGAGCTGTTTTTT.

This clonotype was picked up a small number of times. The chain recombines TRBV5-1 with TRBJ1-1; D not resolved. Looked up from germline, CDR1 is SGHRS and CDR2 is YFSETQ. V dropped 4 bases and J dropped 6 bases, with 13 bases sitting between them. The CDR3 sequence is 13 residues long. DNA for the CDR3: TGCGCCAGCAGCCTAGACCCGGGCGCTGAAGCTTTCTTT. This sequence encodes CASSLDPGAEAFF.